This T cell receptor beta chain was observed in a study of cytomegalovirus exposure and HLA in healthy donors. Overall study: Unique TCR beta sequences numbering some 110 million came from 150 million to 200 million T cells in an earlier analysis.

Healthy bone marrow donors made up the cohort. This CDR3 region has 15 residues. CDR1 and CDR2 (germline): SGHTA, FQGNSA. 13 Jbeta primers and 60 Vbeta primers were used for the PCR. TCRdb keeps only in-frame clones here, not all; method: immunoSEQ multiplex PCR. The table includes some 150,000 clones, 55% to 80% detected once. This clone was counted once. One end of the junction is discordant with germline, which a read error may explain. The sequence was obtained from a woman in her thirties or forties in good health and CMV-seronegative. Sequenced material: PBMCs. This chain joins TRBV7-2 and TRBJ1-4; 7 bases map to TRBD1. Here the CDR3 reads CASRLVQGVGEKLFF. CDR3 DNA: TGTGCCAGCAGATTAGTTCAGGGGGTGGGTGAAAAACTGTTTTTT.